A single sample is the source of the 15 T cell receptor beta chains below, sequenced in a study of T cells after yellow fever vaccination. TCRdb called the 5' RACE reads again in MiXCR, with one record for every CDR3 protein. The profile shows approximately 150,000 distinct CDR3 sequences, less than 9.5% of them singletons. The sequencing used CD4+ T cells sorted from PBMCs, collected 5 days after the yellow fever booster vaccination. Receptor source: a young man who received the YFV17D yellow fever vaccine.

This clonotype occurred many times. The V call is TRBV28, the J call TRBJ2-5, with D possibly being TRBD2 (5 bases). In germline, CDR1 is MDHEN, CDR2 SYDVKM. Trimming removed 5 bases at V and 5 bases at J, with 15 bases between. The CDR3 covers 14 residues. CDR3 nucleotide sequence: TGTGCCAGCAGTCCCCCGGGTAGCGAGGAGACCCAGTACTTC. Translating it yields CASSPPGSEETQYF.

This clonotype has at least ten counts. The chain joins TRBV5-1 to TRBJ2-5; D may be TRBD1 (5 bases). Trimming removed 4 bases from V and 6 bases from J, with 19 bases in between. The CDR3 has 15 residues. The germline CDR1 and CDR2 sequences are SGHRS and YFSETQ. DNA of the CDR3: TGCGCCAGCAGCAGCAGCTCAGGGATGGGGCAGACCCAGTACTTC. It encodes CASSSSSGMGQTQYF.

This clonotype was found a few times. The V and J genes are TRBV5-6 and TRBJ2-7; no clear D. Germline values: CDR1 SGHDT, CDR2 YYEEEE. This CDR3 has 15 amino acids. V was trimmed by 0 bases and J by 6 bases, leaving 16 bases between them. CDR3 sequence: CASSLVGPLSFEQYF. CDR3 DNA: TGTGCCAGCAGCTTGGTCGGACCTCTCTCTTTCGAGCAGTACTTC.

This clonotype was counted at least ten times. The rearrangement links TRBV20-1 to TRBJ2-3; tentatively, D is TRBD2 (6 bases). Germline V gives CDR1 DFQATT, CDR2 SNEGSKA (reference sequence). Trimming shortened V by 5 bases and J by 2 bases, and 20 bases separated the two germline ends. The CDR3 is made up of 16 amino acids. The CDR3 loop reads CSAVPSRLVITDTQYF. The CDR3 DNA reads as TGCAGTGCTGTCCCATCCCGACTAGTCATCACAGATACGCAGTATTTT.

This clonotype was found many times. This rearrangement joins TRBV7-2 to TRBJ2-7; D call uncertain. Germline loops: CDR1 SGHTA, CDR2 FQGNSA. The CDR3 has 12 residues. Trimming removed 3 bases at V and 4 bases at J, with 7 bases between. The CDR3 spells CASSLNGYEQYF. DNA of the CDR3: TGTGCCAGCAGCTTGAACGGGTACGAGCAGTACTTC.

This clonotype came up many times. This chain connects TRBV20-1 to TRBJ1-2, with D possibly being TRBD1 (5 bases). Germline CDR1 DFQATT, CDR2 SNEGSKA (reference sequence). This CDR3 region has 12 residues. The V gene lost 6 bases and the J gene lost 3 bases, with 11 bases spanning the gap. DNA of the CDR3: TGCAGTGCGAGACAGACCCACTATGGCTACACCTTC. It codes for CSARQTHYGYTF.

CDR3 residues: CASSRGSADTQYF. DNA for the CDR3: TGTGCCAGCAGCCGTGGGAGTGCAGATACGCAGTATTTT. The chain joins TRBV7-9 to TRBJ2-3, with D possibly being TRBD2 (5 bases). Trimming left V 5 bases short and J 4 bases short, with 10 bases between. Germline V gene data show CDR1 as SEHNR and CDR2 as FQNEAQ (reference sequence). The CDR3 extends over 13 amino acids.

This clonotype has at least ten counts. This CDR3 reads CSATLSGDEQYF. In DNA, the CDR3 is TGCAGTGCTACCCTTTCGGGTGACGAGCAGTACTTC. The chain employs TRBV20-1 and TRBJ2-7, with D hard to call. The germline gives CDR1 DFQATT, CDR2 SNEGSKA (reference sequence). Trimming took off 4 bases at V and 5 bases at J, with 12 bases between the two ends. The CDR3 contains 12 residues.

Ten or more counts support this clonotype. The chain carries TRBV20-1 and TRBJ2-5, with 9 bases that match TRBD1. The CDR3 extends over 14 amino acids. The J segment lost 5 bases and the V segment lost 6 bases, leaving 10 bases of the junction unmatched. CDR1 is DFQATT, CDR2 SNEGSKA, per germline (reference sequence). CDR3 sequence: CSATGQGRWETQYF. In DNA form, the CDR3 reads TGCAGTGCCACCGGACAGGGGAGGTGGGAGACCCAGTACTTC.

A note on this clonotype: This clone may be a read error of a much larger clone one base away. The chain has TRBV20-1 and TRBJ2-7; 9 bases are a match to TRBD2. Looked up from germline, CDR1 is DFQATT and CDR2 is SNEGSKA (reference sequence). This CDR3 comprises 14 residues. CDR3 nucleotides: TGCAGTCCTAGAGCTAGCGGGAAACTCTACGAGCAGTACTTC. This codes for CSPRASGKLYEQYF.

This clonotype has ten or more counts. This chain links TRBV4-3 with TRBJ1-1; no reliable D call. Trimming shortened V by 3 bases and J by 0 bases, and 11 bases separated the two germline ends. From germline, CDR1 is LGHNA and CDR2 YSLEER. The CDR3 has 15 residues. This chain's CDR3 is CASSHRAGMNTEAFF. Here the CDR3 DNA reads TGCGCCAGCAGCCACCGGGCGGGTATGAACACTGAAGCTTTCTTT.

This clonotype was observed many times. The chain combines TRBV4-3 with TRBJ2-1; TRBD2 might be the D (6 bases). The length of the CDR3 is 15 residues. In germline, CDR1 is LGHNA, CDR2 YSLEER. V lost 3 bases to trimming and J lost 0 bases, with 9 bases between them. CDR3 in DNA: TGCGCCAGCAGCCAGACGACTAGCTCCTACAATGAGCAGTTCTTC. Protein sequence: CASSQTTSSYNEQFF.

The chain links TRBV27 to TRBJ2-2, with 9 nucleotides matching TRBD2. This CDR3 comprises 17 residues. Germline V lookup: CDR1 MNHEY, CDR2 SMNVEV (reference sequence). The V gene end was trimmed by 7 bases and the J gene end by 3 bases; junction bases not matched to a gene: 12. Here the CDR3 reads CASTLGLAGRDTGELFF. CDR3 bases: TGTGCCAGCACCCTAGGGCTAGCGGGAAGAGACACCGGGGAGCTGTTTTTT.

This clonotype was recorded many times. V usage is TRBV30 and J usage is TRBJ2-2; weak D call: TRBD1 (5 bases). Germline CDR1 GTSNPN, CDR2 SVGIG (reference sequence). V was trimmed by 0 bases and J by 7 bases, leaving 9 bases between them. This CDR3 has 13 residues. The CDR3 here is CAWSVAGFGELFF. In nucleotides, the CDR3 is TGTGCCTGGAGTGTAGCAGGGTTCGGGGAGCTGTTTTTT.

Many counts were recorded for this clonotype. This chain uses TRBV20-1 with TRBJ1-6; D remains ambiguous. Germline CDR1 reads DFQATT; CDR2 reads SNEGSKA (reference sequence). CDR3 length: 14 amino acids. V was trimmed by 3 bases and J by 10 bases, leaving 16 bases between them. The CDR3 DNA is TGCAGTGCTAGCCCCGGGTCCGGCGACTCACCCCTCCACTTT. Its protein is CSASPGSGDSPLHF.